The 2 T cell receptor beta chains below come from one sample, sequenced in a study of blood T cell repertoires in COVID-19. Only in-frame clones appear in the TCRdb table, and some are missing; sequencing was by immunoSEQ multiplex PCR. The sample has 54,000 or so clones; 80% to 90% are singletons. The sequencing input was peripheral blood. The receptor source for this set is a human donor in a cohort sampled during active COVID-19.

This chain connects TRBV19 to TRBJ1-1; D gene ambiguous. Trimming shortened V by 5 bases and J by 0 bases, and 19 bases separated the two germline ends. Per germline, CDR1 LNHDA and CDR2 SQIVND (reference sequence). The CDR3 has 17 residues. CDR3 coding DNA: TGTGCCAGTAGTCGGATTCCCGGGGTCGCGGTGAACACTGAAGCTTTCTTT. It codes for CASSRIPGVAVNTEAFF.

This clone was counted once. The chain recombines TRBV10-3 with TRBJ1-2; TRBD1 matches at 10 bases. The CDR3 is 16 residues long. CDR1 is ENHRY, CDR2 SYGVKD, per germline. V shed 5 bases and J 8 bases; nucleotides not matched to a gene: 14. The CDR3 sequence: CAISIAPTGGAAGYTF. The CDR3 region has the DNA TGTGCCATCAGTATCGCCCCGACAGGGGGCGCGGCCGGCTACACCTTC.